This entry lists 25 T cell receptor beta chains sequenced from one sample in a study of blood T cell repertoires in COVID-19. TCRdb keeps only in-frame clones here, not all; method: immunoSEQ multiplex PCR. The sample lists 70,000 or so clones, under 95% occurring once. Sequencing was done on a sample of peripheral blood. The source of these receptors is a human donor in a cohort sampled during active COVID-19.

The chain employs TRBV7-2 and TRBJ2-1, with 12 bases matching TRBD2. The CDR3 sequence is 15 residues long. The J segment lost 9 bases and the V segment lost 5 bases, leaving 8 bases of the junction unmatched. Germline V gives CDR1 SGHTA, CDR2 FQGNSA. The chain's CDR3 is CASSQLAGGLGEQFF. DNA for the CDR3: TGTGCCAGCAGCCAACTAGCGGGAGGTTTGGGTGAGCAGTTCTTC. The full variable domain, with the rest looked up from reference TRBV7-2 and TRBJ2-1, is GAGVSQSPSNKVTEKGKDVELRCDPISGHTALYWYRQSLGQGLEFLIYFQGNSAPDKSGLPSDRFSAERTGGSVSTLTIQRTQQEDSAVYLCASSQLAGGLGEQFFGPGTRLTVL.

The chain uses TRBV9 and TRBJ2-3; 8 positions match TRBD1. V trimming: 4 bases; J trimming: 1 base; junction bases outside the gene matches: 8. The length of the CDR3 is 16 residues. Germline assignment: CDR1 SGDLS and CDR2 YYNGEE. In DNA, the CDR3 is TGTGCCAGCAGCTCAACAGGGGGGCAGGGCACAGATACGCAGTATTTT. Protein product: CASSSTGGQGTDTQYF.

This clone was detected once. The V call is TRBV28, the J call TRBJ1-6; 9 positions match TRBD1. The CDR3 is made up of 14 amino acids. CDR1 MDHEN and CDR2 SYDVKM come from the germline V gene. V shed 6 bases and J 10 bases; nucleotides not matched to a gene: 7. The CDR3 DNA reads TGTGCCAGCAGGACAGGGGGAAGGAGATCACCCCTCCACTTT. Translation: CASRTGGRRSPLHF.

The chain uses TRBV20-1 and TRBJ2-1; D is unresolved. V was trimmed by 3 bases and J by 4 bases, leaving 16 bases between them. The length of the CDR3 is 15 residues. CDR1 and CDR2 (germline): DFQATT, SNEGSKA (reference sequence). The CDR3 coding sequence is TGCAGTGCTAGTAACCCCTCTCTCTATTACAATGAGCAGTTCTTC. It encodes CSASNPSLYYNEQFF.

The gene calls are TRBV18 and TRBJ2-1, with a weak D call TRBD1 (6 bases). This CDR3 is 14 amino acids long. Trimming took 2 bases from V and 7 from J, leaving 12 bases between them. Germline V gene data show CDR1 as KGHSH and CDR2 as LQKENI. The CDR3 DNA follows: TGTGCCAGCTCACCATCGGGCAGGGGAAATGAGCAGTTCTTC. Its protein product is CASSPSGRGNEQFF.

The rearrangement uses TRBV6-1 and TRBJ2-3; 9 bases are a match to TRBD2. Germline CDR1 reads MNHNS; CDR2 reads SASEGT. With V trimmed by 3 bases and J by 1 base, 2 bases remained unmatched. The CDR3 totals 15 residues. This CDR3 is CASSEAGGGTDTQYF. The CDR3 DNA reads TGTGCCAGCAGTGAGGCGGGGGGGGGCACAGATACGCAGTATTTT.

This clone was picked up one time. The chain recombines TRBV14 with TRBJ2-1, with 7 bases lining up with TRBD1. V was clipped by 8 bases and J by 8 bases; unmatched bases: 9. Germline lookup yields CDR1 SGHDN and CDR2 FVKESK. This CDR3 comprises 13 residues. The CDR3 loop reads CASRRDSAYEQFF. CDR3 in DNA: TGTGCCAGCCGACGGGACAGCGCCTATGAGCAGTTCTTC. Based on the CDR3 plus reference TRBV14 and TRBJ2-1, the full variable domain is EAGVTQFPSHSVIEKGQTVTLRCDPISGHDNLYWYRRVMGKEIKFLLHFVKESKQDESGMPNNRFLAERTGGTYSTLKVQPAELEDSGVYFCASRRDSAYEQFFGPGTRLTVL.

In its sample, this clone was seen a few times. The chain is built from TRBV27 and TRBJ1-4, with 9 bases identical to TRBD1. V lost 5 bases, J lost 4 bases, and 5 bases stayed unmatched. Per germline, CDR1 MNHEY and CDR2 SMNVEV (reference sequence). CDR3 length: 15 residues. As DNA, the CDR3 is TGTGCCAGCAGTCCGGGACAGGGCTATAATGAAAAACTGTTTTTT. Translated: CASSPGQGYNEKLFF.

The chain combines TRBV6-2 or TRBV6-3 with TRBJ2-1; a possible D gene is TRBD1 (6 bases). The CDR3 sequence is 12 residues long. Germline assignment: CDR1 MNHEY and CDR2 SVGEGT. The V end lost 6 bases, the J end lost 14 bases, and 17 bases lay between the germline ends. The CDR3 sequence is CASSDPQGRKFF. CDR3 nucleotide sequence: TGTGCCAGCAGCGATCCACAGGGACGTAAGTTCTTC.

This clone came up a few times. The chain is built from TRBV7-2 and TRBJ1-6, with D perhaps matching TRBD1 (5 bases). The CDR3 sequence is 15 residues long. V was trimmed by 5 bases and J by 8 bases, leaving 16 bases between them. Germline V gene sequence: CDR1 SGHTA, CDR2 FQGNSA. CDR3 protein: CASSQRVGGDSPLHF. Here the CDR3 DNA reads TGTGCCAGCAGCCAAAGGGTGGGGGGGGATTCACCCCTCCACTTT.

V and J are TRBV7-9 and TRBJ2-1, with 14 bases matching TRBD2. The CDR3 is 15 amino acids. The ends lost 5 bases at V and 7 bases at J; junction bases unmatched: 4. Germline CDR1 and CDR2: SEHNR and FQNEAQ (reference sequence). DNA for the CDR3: TGTGCCAGCAGCAGAGGGACTAGCGGGAGTAATGAGCAGTTCTTC. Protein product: CASSRGTSGSNEQFF.

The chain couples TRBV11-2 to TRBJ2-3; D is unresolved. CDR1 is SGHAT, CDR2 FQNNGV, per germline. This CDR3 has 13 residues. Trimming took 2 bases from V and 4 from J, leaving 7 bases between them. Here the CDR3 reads CASSLSSADTQYF. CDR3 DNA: TGTGCCAGCAGCTTATCGTCCGCAGATACGCAGTATTTT. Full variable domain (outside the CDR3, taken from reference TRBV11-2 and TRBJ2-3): EAGVAQSPRYKIIEKRQSVAFWCNPISGHATLYWYQQILGQGPKLLIQFQNNGVVDDSQLPKDRFSAERLKGVDSTLKIQPAKLEDSAVYLCASSLSSADTQYFGPGTRLTVL.

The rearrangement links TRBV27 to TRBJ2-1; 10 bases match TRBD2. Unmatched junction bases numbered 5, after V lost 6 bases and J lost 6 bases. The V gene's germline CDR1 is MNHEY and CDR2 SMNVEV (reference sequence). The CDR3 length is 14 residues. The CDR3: CASRQRTSGNEQFF. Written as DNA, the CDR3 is TGTGCCAGCAGGCAAAGGACTAGCGGCAATGAGCAGTTCTTC.

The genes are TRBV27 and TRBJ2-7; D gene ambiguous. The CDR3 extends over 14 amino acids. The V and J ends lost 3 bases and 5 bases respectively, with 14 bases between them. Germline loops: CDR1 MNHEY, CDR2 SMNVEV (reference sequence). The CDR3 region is CASSFGQEGNEQYF. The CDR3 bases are TGTGCCAGCAGTTTCGGCCAGGAAGGTAACGAGCAGTACTTC.

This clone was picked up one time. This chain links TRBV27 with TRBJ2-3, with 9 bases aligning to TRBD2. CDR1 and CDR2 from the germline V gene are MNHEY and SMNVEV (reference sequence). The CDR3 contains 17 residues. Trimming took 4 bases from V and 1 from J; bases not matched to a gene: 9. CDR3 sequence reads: CASSSSGLASRTDTQYF. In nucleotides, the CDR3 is TGTGCCAGCAGTTCTTCCGGACTAGCGAGCCGCACAGATACGCAGTATTTT.

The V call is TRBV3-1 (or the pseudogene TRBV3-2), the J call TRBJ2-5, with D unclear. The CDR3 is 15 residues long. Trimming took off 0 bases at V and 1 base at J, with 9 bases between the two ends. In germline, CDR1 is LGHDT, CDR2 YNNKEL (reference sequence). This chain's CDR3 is CASSQDGQTQETQYF. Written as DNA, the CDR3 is TGTGCCAGCAGCCAAGATGGGCAGACCCAAGAGACCCAGTACTTC.

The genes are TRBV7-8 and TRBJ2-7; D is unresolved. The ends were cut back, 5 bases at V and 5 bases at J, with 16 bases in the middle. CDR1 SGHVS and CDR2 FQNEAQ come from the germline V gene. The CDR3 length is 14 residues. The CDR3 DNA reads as TGTGCCAGCAGCGGGCACGGCCTCCTGGACGAGCAGTACTTC. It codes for CASSGHGLLDEQYF.

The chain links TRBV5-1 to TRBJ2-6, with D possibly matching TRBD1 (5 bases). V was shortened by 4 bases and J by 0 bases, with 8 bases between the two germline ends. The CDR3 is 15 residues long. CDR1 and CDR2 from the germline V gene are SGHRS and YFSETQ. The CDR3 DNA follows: TGCGCCAGCAGCCGACAGAGCTCTGGGGCCAACGTCCTGACTTTC. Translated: CASSRQSSGANVLTF.

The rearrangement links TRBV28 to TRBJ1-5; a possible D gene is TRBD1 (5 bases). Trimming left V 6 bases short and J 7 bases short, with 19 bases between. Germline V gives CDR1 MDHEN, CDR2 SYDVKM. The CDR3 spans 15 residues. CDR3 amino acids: CASSRVGGGDQPQHF. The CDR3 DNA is TGTGCCAGCAGCCGAGTCGGCGGGGGTGACCAGCCCCAGCATTTT.

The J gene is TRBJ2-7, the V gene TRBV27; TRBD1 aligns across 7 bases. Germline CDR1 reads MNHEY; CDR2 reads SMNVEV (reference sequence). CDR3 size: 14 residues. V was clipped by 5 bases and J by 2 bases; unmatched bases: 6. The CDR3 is CASSIQTGAYEQYF. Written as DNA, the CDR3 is TGTGCCAGCAGTATACAAACAGGGGCCTACGAGCAGTACTTC.

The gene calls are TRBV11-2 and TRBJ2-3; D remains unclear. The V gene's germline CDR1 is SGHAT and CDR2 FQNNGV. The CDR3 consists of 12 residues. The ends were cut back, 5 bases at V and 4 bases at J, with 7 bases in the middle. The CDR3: CASSLSADTQYF. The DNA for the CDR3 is TGTGCCAGCAGCCTGAGTGCAGATACGCAGTATTTT.

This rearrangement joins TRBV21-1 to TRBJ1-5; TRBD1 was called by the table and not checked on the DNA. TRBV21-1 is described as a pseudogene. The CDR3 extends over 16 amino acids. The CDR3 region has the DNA TGTGCCAGCAGCCTCCCAATGGGGCAGGGACAGGGGCCCCAGCATTTT. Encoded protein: CASSLPMGQGQGPQHF.

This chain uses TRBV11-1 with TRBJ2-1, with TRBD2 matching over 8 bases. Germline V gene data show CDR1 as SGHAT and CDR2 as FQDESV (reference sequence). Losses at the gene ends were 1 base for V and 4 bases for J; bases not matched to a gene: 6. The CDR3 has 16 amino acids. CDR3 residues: CASSLGSGLVYNEQFF. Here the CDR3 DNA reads TGTGCCAGCAGCTTAGGATCGGGACTAGTATACAATGAGCAGTTCTTC. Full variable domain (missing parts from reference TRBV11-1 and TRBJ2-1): EAEVAQSPRYKITEKSQAVAFWCDPISGHATLYWYRQILGQGPELLVQFQDESVVDDSQLPKDRFSAERLKGVDSTLKIQPAELGDSAMYLCASSLGSGLVYNEQFFGPGTRLTVL.

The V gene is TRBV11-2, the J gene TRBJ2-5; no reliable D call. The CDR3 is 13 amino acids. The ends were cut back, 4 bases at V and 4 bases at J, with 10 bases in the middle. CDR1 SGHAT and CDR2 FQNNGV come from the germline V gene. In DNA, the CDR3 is TGTGCCAGCAGCTCCCAAACTGTAGAGACCCAGTACTTC. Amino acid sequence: CASSSQTVETQYF.

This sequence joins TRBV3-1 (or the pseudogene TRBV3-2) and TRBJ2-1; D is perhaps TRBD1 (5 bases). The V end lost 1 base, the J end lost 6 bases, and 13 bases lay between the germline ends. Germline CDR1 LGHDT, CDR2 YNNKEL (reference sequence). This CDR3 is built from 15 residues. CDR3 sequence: CASSQGQGRGNEQFF. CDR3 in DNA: TGTGCCAGCAGCCAAGGTCAGGGAAGAGGCAATGAGCAGTTCTTC.